One and the same sample provided the 4 T cell receptor beta chains below, sequenced in a study of cytomegalovirus exposure and HLA in healthy donors. The PCR ran on 60 Vbeta and 13 Jbeta primers. TCRdb's table, derived via immunoSEQ multiplex PCR, lists solely in-frame clones and lacks some. The repertoire holds roughly 100,000 clones, roughly 63% seen once, with about 6.3% in the top ten. Sequencing was done on a sample of PBMCs. These receptors all stem from a boy younger than 18 in good health and CMV-seropositive.

V gene TRBV6-1 combines with J gene TRBJ1-2; 7 positions match TRBD1. CDR1 and CDR2 from the germline V gene are MNHNS and SASEGT. The CDR3 loop spans 15 amino acids. Germline trimming cut 6 bases from V and 6 bases from J; bases unmatched to any gene: 13. CDR3 bases: TGTGCCAGCAGACCTACGGGACAGATCGTACATGGCTACACCTTC. Protein: CASRPTGQIVHGYTF.

The chain recombines TRBV30 with TRBJ1-4; D unclear. Trimming stripped 2 bases from V and 0 bases from J, with 7 bases between. This CDR3 contains 14 residues. CDR1 and CDR2 (germline): GTSNPN, SVGIG (reference sequence). CDR3 DNA: TGTGCCTGGAGTCGGAGAGCAACTAATGAAAAACTGTTTTTT. Translation gives CAWSRRATNEKLFF.

The chain couples TRBV7-2 to TRBJ1-2, with TRBD1 as a possible D gene (5 bases). V lost 6 bases to trimming and J lost 1 base, with 12 bases between them. Germline V lookup: CDR1 SGHTA, CDR2 FQGNSA. The CDR3 contains 14 residues. The CDR3 DNA follows: TGTGCCAGCAGTGTTGGGGCGATTAACTATGGCTACACCTTC. It yields the protein CASSVGAINYGYTF. The variable domain in full, completed from reference TRBV7-2 and TRBJ1-2, reads GAGVSQSPSNKVTEKGKDVELRCDPISGHTALYWYRQSLGQGLEFLIYFQGNSAPDKSGLPSDRFSAERTGGSVSTLTIQRTQQEDSAVYLCASSVGAINYGYTFGSGTRLTVV.

The V and J genes are TRBV6-1 and TRBJ1-3; D gene unclear. V was shortened by 1 base and J by 0 bases, with 10 bases between the two germline ends. Per the germline V gene, CDR1 is MNHNS and CDR2 is SASEGT. The length of the CDR3 is 16 residues. This chain's CDR3 is CASSEVEGSSGNTIYF. The CDR3 DNA sequence: TGTGCCAGCAGTGAAGTCGAGGGCAGCTCTGGAAACACCATATATTTT.